This T cell receptor beta chain was obtained from a study of PD-1 blockade in classical Hodgkin lymphoma (dated by TCRdb to about 2020). Looking at the study overall: Nivolumab dosing was 3 mg/kg intravenously every 2 weeks, continuing until either disease progression or unacceptable toxicity. To define a peripheral blood immune signature of response to PD-1 blockade in classical Hodgkin lymphoma, the study combined TCR beta sequencing with CyTOF. Study-level results and caveats: By C4D1, a significant rise was seen in CD4+ TCR diversity but not in CD8+ TCR diversity (p=0.0027 vs p=0.16), and the rise was most apparent among complete responders (p=0.02). Trial patients with a complete response had baseline diversity similar to that of newly diagnosed patients, while partial responders and progressors had significantly lower diversity. Baseline TCR diversity was reported to be lower in newly diagnosed patients than in healthy donors, and even lower in relapsed/refractory patients. Only a single clinical trial cohort was studied, and what caused the repertoire differences, possibly disease activity or prior therapy, remained undefined. Diversity was lower in patients who began nivolumab less than 1 year after ASCT, so these patients were left out of later analyses to avoid confounding by immune reconstitution.

The CDR3 covers 14 residues, taking in both the cysteine and the phenylalanine. Just CDR3 DNA is preserved here, 42 bases in frame from base 1. The germline ends are 14 bases apart after V is trimmed by 2 bases and J by 7 bases. Reading the germline V gene gives CDR1 MNHEY and CDR2 SVGAGI. The time point label for this specimen denotes: cycle 2 day 1 (C2D1) of nivolumab. Every trial patient had relapsed after autologous stem cell transplantation, and cohorts A, B and C differed in prior brentuximab vedotin exposure. The trial cohort comprised a few dozen patients with relapsed/refractory classical Hodgkin lymphoma whose best overall responses were complete response, partial response or progressive disease. In the multi-cohort phase II CheckMate 205 trial, trial patients received single-agent nivolumab. An independent review committee assessed best overall response using the 2007 International Working Group response criteria. Trial PBMCs were collected just before the start of nivolumab (C1D1) and during therapy at cycle 2 day 1 and cycle 4 day 1. Peripheral blood was collected in 8 mL Vacutainer Cell Preparation Tubes, from which PBMCs were isolated by centrifugation and then cryopreserved.

Worth noting for this clone: Its antigen is still unknown. Base-call qualities are not available, and no considerably larger clone is one nucleotide away.

Genomic DNA was isolated using the Qiagen DNeasy kit from unsorted PBMCs as well as from negatively selected CD4+ and CD8+ fractions. TCR beta CDR3 regions were amplified by immunoSEQ multiplex PCR using primers annealing to V and J segments. A synthetic immune receptor repertoire was used to minimize amplification bias, and any remaining bias was removed computationally after sequencing. The paper's data handling went like this. Custom Python scripts were used to quantify repertoire diversity as the Shannon entropy index. The unsorted, CD4+ and CD8+ repertoires were each analyzed separately, with the exception of combined analyses, where CD4+ and CD8+ sequences were merged in silico. Clonal expansion was defined as a frequency increase of at least 2-fold after treatment compared with C1D1, and clones undetected at baseline were assigned a pseudocount of 0.5. Singleton clones were defined as clones with 0 or 1 copy at C1D1, and non-singleton clones were defined as clones with 2 or more copies. Clones expanded in unsorted samples were annotated as CD4+, CD8+ or unknown by matching protein sequences in sorted samples from the same patient. Wilcoxon tests were applied to paired samples to test diversity changes from C1D1 to C4D1. TCRdb provides this immuneACCESS table in a form limited to in-frame rearrangements. Some clones are lacking; in checked studies, under half of them reflect an unresolved V gene, and why the rest are absent is not known. V and J calls and clone size are those listed in that table; D and trimming were worked out from the DNA. The sample contains roughly 81,000 clones, about nine tenths of them found a single time. Approximately 2.5% of the sample goes to the ten largest clones.

The receptor's source is a human donor with classical Hodgkin lymphoma. The sequencing used peripheral blood mononuclear cells (PBMCs), collected before the second cycle of nivolumab. In this chain, TRBV6-5 is recombined with TRBJ1-2; TRBD1 is a weak D gene call, 6 bases matching. The CDR3 amino acid sequence is: CASSYVSGEAGYTF. The sequence in DNA is TGTGCCAGCAGTTACGTTTCAGGGGAGGCTGGCTACACCTTC.